These T cell receptor beta chains were read from a single sample in a study of blood T cell repertoires in COVID-19. TCRdb's table, derived via immunoSEQ multiplex PCR, lists solely in-frame clones and lacks some. The sample shows about 260,000 clones, about nine tenths of them seen only once. Sequences were obtained from PBMCs or T cells enriched from blood (not recorded which). These TCRs come from a woman aged 50 to 60 who had recovered from COVID-19. Each CDR3 is given with its conserved first and last residue. The D gene is left open where the match is weak. Expanded clones are given a class, and other clones once, few, many or no size at all.

j_call v_call clone_size d_call cdr3_nt cdr3_aa
TRBJ2-1 TRBV10-3 NA TRBD2 TGTGCCATCAGTGTCTCAGCGGGAGTGGGTTACAATGAGCAGTTCTTC CAISVSAGVGYNEQFF
TRBJ2-3 TRBV5-4 NA NA TGTGCCAGCAGCTTGAGTGGGGCGCGTAGAGATACGCAGTATTTT CASSLSGARRDTQYF
TRBJ1-1 TRBV19 NA TRBD1 TGTGCCAGTAGTAGCGGACAGGGGGCGACCACTGAAGCTTTCTTT CASSSGQGATTEAFF
TRBJ2-5 TRBV30 NA TRBD1 TGTGCCTGGAGTAAGGGGGCGACAGAGACCCAGTACTTC CAWSKGATETQYF
TRBJ1-1 TRBV4-3 few NA TGCGCCAGCAGCCAAGATCCGGGGAAAATGAACACTGAAGCTTTCTTT CASSQDPGKMNTEAFF
TRBJ2-5 TRBV27 NA TRBD1 TGTGCCAGCAGTTTCGGGACAGGGGGCGCCGATCGAGAGACCCAGTACTTC CASSFGTGGADRETQYF
TRBJ1-2 TRBV6-5 NA TRBD1 TGTGCCAGCAGTTACTCGGGGACAGAATATGGCTACACCTTC CASSYSGTEYGYTF
TRBJ1-3 TRBV28 NA TRBD1 TGTGCCAGCAAAGGGACAGGGTACTCCTCTGGAAACACCATATATTTT CASKGTGYSSGNTIYF
TRBJ1-5 TRBV6-2/TRBV6-3 NA NA TGTGCCAGCAGTAAACAGGGTACGAGCAATCAGCCCCAGCATTTT CASSKQGTSNQPQHF
TRBJ2-1 TRBV2 NA NA TGTGCCAAAAGACAGGCCTCTTCACACAATGAGCAGTTCTTC CAKRQASSHNEQFF
TRBJ2-7 TRBV7-9 NA NA TGTGCCAGCAGCTCCGAGCCCTGGGAGCAGTACTTC CASSSEPWEQYF
TRBJ2-5 TRBV18 NA TRBD2 TGTGCCAGCTCGCGGGGGACTAGAGGACAAGAGACCCAGTACTTC CASSRGTRGQETQYF
TRBJ2-1 TRBV4-1 few TRBD2 TGCGCCAGCAGCCCGAGGACTAGCGGGGATTCTACTAATGAGCAGTTCTTC CASSPRTSGDSTNEQFF
TRBJ2-1 TRBV4-1 once TRBD1 TGCGCCAGCACCCTCGGGACAGGAACCTACAATGAGCAGTTCTTC CASTLGTGTYNEQFF
TRBJ1-5 TRBV2 NA NA TGTGCCAGCTCCGGGAGGGGGGTTAATCAGCCCCAGCATTTT CASSGRGVNQPQHF
TRBJ1-1 TRBV11-2 once TRBD1 TGTGCCAGCAGCTTTACAGGGGGAGCGAACACTGAAGCTTTCTTT CASSFTGGANTEAFF
TRBJ1-2 TRBV7-2 NA NA TGTGCCAGCAGGGGGGATTGGGCAGGGGTCGGTTATGGCTACACCTTC CASRGDWAGVGYGYTF
TRBJ1-1 TRBV6-2/TRBV6-3 once NA TGTGCCAGCAGCCACAGGGTAGCCACTGAAGCTTTCTTT CASSHRVATEAFF
TRBJ2-3 TRBV15 NA TRBD2 TGTGCCACCAGCAGCCCCGGCAGAAGCGGGAGTGGAGATACGCAGTATTTT CATSSPGRSGSGDTQYF
TRBJ2-1 TRBV24-1 NA NA TGTGCCACAAGTTTCGGGAGTGGGCAGGGCAATGAGCAGTTCTTC CATSFGSGQGNEQFF
TRBJ2-5 TRBV28 NA NA TGTGCCAGTCGAGCGGTACCCCAAGAGACCCAGTACTTC CASRAVPQETQYF
TRBJ2-5 TRBV6-5 NA NA TGTGCCAGCAGACAGCAAGGGACCCAGTACTTC CASRQQGTQYF
TRBJ1-2 TRBV2 few NA TGTGCCAGCAGTGCCCAGGGGAACTATGGCTACACCTTC CASSAQGNYGYTF
TRBJ1-2 TRBV6-2/TRBV6-3 few TRBD1 TGTGCCAGCAGCCCCCGTGGACAGGGGAGCTATGGCTACACCTTC CASSPRGQGSYGYTF
TRBJ2-7 TRBV5-1 NA TRBD2 TGCGCCAGCAGCCAGGGAGGGGCAGGGTCCTACGAGCAGTACTTC CASSQGGAGSYEQYF
TRBJ1-5 TRBV28 NA NA TGTGCCAGCAGTTTATTGCAGAGGGCGACGAATCAGCCCCAGCATTTT CASSLLQRATNQPQHF
TRBJ1-2 TRBV20-1 NA NA TGCAGTGCTAGCCGACAGTATGGCTACACCTTC CSASRQYGYTF
TRBJ2-2 TRBV5-1 few TRBD2 TGCGCCAGCAGCCCCAACACGGGACTAGCGGGAGGGGGAACCGGGGAGCTGTTTTTT CASSPNTGLAGGGTGELFF
TRBJ2-1 TRBV27 NA TRBD2 TGTGCCAGCAGTTTATCGGCGGGAGGGCGTTTCTCCTACAATGAGCAGTTCTTC CASSLSAGGRFSYNEQFF
TRBJ1-2 TRBV5-6 NA NA TGTGCCAGCAGGATCTCCGGAGCAAGGGGCTACACCTTC CASRISGARGYTF
TRBJ2-7 TRBV10-3 NA NA TGTGCCATCAGCCTCTTGAGCTCCTACGAGCAGTACTTC CAISLLSSYEQYF
TRBJ1-5 TRBV5-1 NA NA TGCGCCAGCAGCTTGGGCGGGAACAGCAATCAGCCCCAGCATTTT CASSLGGNSNQPQHF
TRBJ2-7 TRBV30 NA NA TGTGCCTGGAATCGGAGGGGGGGGACCTACGAGCAGTACTTC CAWNRRGGTYEQYF
TRBJ2-5 TRBV7-3 NA NA TGTGCCAGCAGCTCAGGGACAACGTACCAAGAGACCCAGTACTTC CASSSGTTYQETQYF
TRBJ2-1 TRBV10-3 NA TRBD2 TGTGCCATCAGGGCTAGCGGGACGAATGAGCAGTTCTTC CAIRASGTNEQFF
TRBJ2-3 TRBV6-2/TRBV6-3 NA NA TGTGCCAGCAGTCCACTAGCCGGAGTGGCAGATACGCAGTATTTT CASSPLAGVADTQYF
TRBJ2-7 TRBV28 NA NA TGTGCCAGCAGTTCGTATGGGGCCGGAGCGCGAGCCTACGAGCAGTACTTC CASSSYGAGARAYEQYF
TRBJ1-5 TRBV7-9 NA NA TGTGCCAGCAGCCCACTACACGCCGGGAATCAGCCCCAGCATTTT CASSPLHAGNQPQHF
TRBJ1-4 TRBV29-1 NA TRBD1 TGCAGCGTAGGAGACAGGGGGCAATTATTGGCGGCGGGAGAAAAACTGTTTTTT CSVGDRGQLLAAGEKLFF
TRBJ1-2 TRBV6-5 NA TRBD1 TGTGCCAGCAGGACCGGGACAGGGGGAAACTATGGCTACACCTTC CASRTGTGGNYGYTF
TRBJ2-1 TRBV5-1 NA NA TGCGCCAGTACCCCGCGGGATTCCTACAATGAGCAGTTCTTC CASTPRDSYNEQFF
TRBJ2-7 TRBV28 NA NA TGTGCCAGTTCGCCGTGGACACCGAGCTCCTACGAGCAGTACTTC CASSPWTPSSYEQYF